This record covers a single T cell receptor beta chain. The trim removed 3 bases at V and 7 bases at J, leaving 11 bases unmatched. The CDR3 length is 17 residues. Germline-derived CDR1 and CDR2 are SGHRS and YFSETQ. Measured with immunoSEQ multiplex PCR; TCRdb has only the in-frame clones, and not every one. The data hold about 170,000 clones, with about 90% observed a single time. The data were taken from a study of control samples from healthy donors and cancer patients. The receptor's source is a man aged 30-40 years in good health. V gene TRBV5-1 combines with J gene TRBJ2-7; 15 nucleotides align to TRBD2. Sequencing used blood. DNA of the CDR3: TGCGCCAGCAGCTCAACCCTCGGACTAGCGGGAGGGCAAGAGCAGTACTTC. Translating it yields CASSSTLGLAGGQEQYF.